One sample yielded the 20 T cell receptor beta chains listed below, sequenced in a study of cytotoxic CD8 clonotypes in ibrutinib-treated CLL. The repertoire was sequenced with immunoSEQ multiplex PCR; TCRdb's copy has only in-frame clones and lacks some. The sample lists tens of thousands of clones, 85% to 90% occurring once. The sample was PBMCs, taken before ibrutinib treatment. The origin of the receptors is a human donor with chronic lymphocytic leukemia.

This sequence joins TRBV27 and TRBJ2-2; a weak D match, TRBD1 (6 bases). CDR3 length equals 17 residues. Deletions cut 2 bases from V and 0 bases from J, with 13 bases between. Germline assignment: CDR1 MNHEY and CDR2 SMNVEV (reference sequence). CDR3 loop: CASSLRSGTPNTGELFF. The CDR3 coding sequence is TGTGCCAGCAGTTTAAGGTCCGGGACACCGAACACCGGGGAGCTGTTTTTT.

The V gene is TRBV30, the J gene TRBJ2-7, with 7 bases fitting TRBD2. The ends lost 3 bases at V and 7 bases at J; junction bases unmatched: 15. The CDR3 length is 15 residues. CDR1 is GTSNPN, CDR2 SVGIG, per germline (reference sequence). Here the CDR3 reads CAWSPFGGGRGEQYF. The CDR3 coding sequence is TGTGCCTGGAGCCCGTTTGGGGGAGGGCGGGGTGAGCAGTACTTC.

The chain couples TRBV5-1 to TRBJ2-5; no firm D call. CDR3 size: 15 residues. The germline V gene encodes CDR1 SGHRS and CDR2 YFSETQ. V gave up 0 bases and J gave up 2 bases, with 11 bases separating them. The CDR3 region is CASSLGTTIQETQYF. The CDR3 bases are TGCGCCAGCAGCTTGGGCACAACGATACAAGAGACCCAGTACTTC.

This chain joins TRBV5-1 and TRBJ1-1, with D hard to call. Trimming pared 6 bases from V and 6 bases from J, leaving 24 bases between. Germline V gene lookup returns CDR1 SGHRS and CDR2 YFSETQ. There are 16 residues in the CDR3. The CDR3 coding sequence is TGCGCCAGCACCTACACGAGCGGTCCTACTAGGGCTGAAGCTTTCTTT. Encoded protein: CASTYTSGPTRAEAFF.

The chain joins TRBV19 to TRBJ2-7, with D unresolved. The CDR3 consists of 13 residues. Germline CDR1 LNHDA, CDR2 SQIVND (reference sequence). The ends were cut back, 2 bases at V and 1 base at J, with 6 bases in the middle. The CDR3 protein is CASSITGSYEQYF. The CDR3 DNA reads TGTGCCAGTAGTATAACCGGGTCCTACGAGCAGTACTTC. Full variable domain (remainder filled in from reference TRBV19 and TRBJ2-7): DGGITQSPKYLFRKEGQNVTLSCEQNLNHDAMYWYRQDPGQGLRLIYYSQIVNDFQKGDIAEGYSVSREKKESFPLTVTSAQKNPTAFYLCASSITGSYEQYFGPGTRLTVT.

The chain employs TRBV29-1 and TRBJ1-2, with 9 bases identical to TRBD1. CDR3 length equals 17 residues. Germline V gene lookup returns CDR1 SQVTM and CDR2 ANQGSEA. Trimming at V came to 1 base and at J to 1 base, leaving 10 bases not matched to a gene. Here the CDR3 DNA reads TGCAGCGTTGAAGTACCGGGACAGGGACTTCATAACTATGGCTACACCTTC. As protein: CSVEVPGQGLHNYGYTF.

This clone showed up many times. CDR3 region: CASSPPGQRYEQYF. In DNA form, the CDR3 reads TGCGCCAGCAGCCCACCGGGACAGAGATACGAGCAGTACTTC. The chain couples TRBV4-1 to TRBJ2-7; 7 nucleotides align to TRBD1. The CDR3 consists of 14 residues. Germline V CDR1 and CDR2: MGHRA, YSYEKL. After removal of 4 bases from V and 4 bases from J, the junction contained 7 bases not matched to a gene.

This rearrangement joins TRBV27 to TRBJ1-1; D might be TRBD1 (6 bases). V lost 4 bases to trimming and J lost 1 base, with 10 bases between them. The CDR3 spans 14 residues. Germline V lookup: CDR1 MNHEY, CDR2 SMNVEV (reference sequence). The CDR3 DNA is TGTGCCAGCAGTTCACAGGGACGGAACACTGAAGCTTTCTTT. Residues: CASSSQGRNTEAFF.

The chain recombines TRBV4-3 with TRBJ2-3; 10 bases line up with TRBD2. This CDR3 comprises 17 residues. Germline trimming cut 3 bases from V and 6 bases from J; bases unmatched to any gene: 12. Germline V lookup: CDR1 LGHNA, CDR2 YSLEER. CDR3 sequence (DNA): TGCGCCAGCAGCCACGGACTAGCGGACCGAGGGTTCGATACGCAGTATTTT. This translates into CASSHGLADRGFDTQYF.

V gene TRBV15 combines with J gene TRBJ2-6; weak D call: TRBD2 (5 bases). The CDR3 totals 18 residues. Germline CDR1 LNHNV, CDR2 YYDKDF (reference sequence). Trimming shortened V by 0 bases and J by 1 base, and 13 bases separated the two germline ends. The chain's CDR3 is CATSRDGVVLSGANVLTF. CDR3 DNA sequence: TGTGCCACCAGCAGAGACGGGGTTGTCCTTTCTGGGGCCAACGTCCTGACTTTC.

This clone was counted between two and nine times. The chain couples TRBV13 to TRBJ2-1; 8 positions match TRBD2. J gave up 0 bases and V 4 bases, and 11 bases lay outside the gene matches. CDR3 length equals 18 residues. In germline, CDR1 is PRHDT, CDR2 FYEKMQ (reference sequence). The CDR3: CASSYKTLAGSSYNEQFF. The CDR3 DNA follows: TGTGCCAGCAGCTATAAAACCCTAGCGGGCAGCTCCTACAATGAGCAGTTCTTC.

The chain carries TRBV13 and TRBJ2-1; 9 nucleotides agree with TRBD2. Germline V gene lookup returns CDR1 PRHDT and CDR2 FYEKMQ (reference sequence). V dropped 4 bases and J dropped 4; count of bases not matched to a gene: 11. The CDR3 is 17 residues long. CDR3 region: CASSYQLTSGIYNEQFF. The CDR3 DNA follows: TGTGCCAGCAGCTATCAATTGACTAGCGGAATTTACAATGAGCAGTTCTTC.

This clone appeared a few times. The genes are TRBV10-3 and TRBJ2-7; no reliable D call. Per germline, CDR1 ENHRY and CDR2 SYGVKD. The length of the CDR3 is 13 residues. Trimming stripped 3 bases from V and 7 bases from J, with 13 bases between. Written as DNA, the CDR3 is TGTGCCATCAGTGACAACCCTGCGCGGGAGCAGTACTTC. It encodes CAISDNPAREQYF.

Points on this clone: An end of the junction does not agree with germline; a read error may underlie this. The gene calls are TRBV2 and TRBJ2-1; TRBD2 is a possible D gene (6 bases). Germline V CDR1 and CDR2: SNHLY, FYNNEI. This CDR3 is 13 amino acids long. The CDR3 DNA reads as TGTGCCAACAGTCCAGAAGCGGGCGATGAGCAGTTCTTC. It codes for CANSPEAGDEQFF. The variable domain in full, completed from reference TRBV2 and TRBJ2-1, reads EPEVTQTPSHQVTQMGQEVILRCVPISNHLYFYWYRQILGQKVEFLVSFYNNEISEKSEIFDDQFSVERPDGSNFTLKIRSTKLEDSAMYFCANSPEAGDEQFFGPGTRLTVL.

The gene calls are TRBV18 and TRBJ1-2, with D possibly TRBD1 on 6 matching bases. CDR1 is KGHSH and CDR2 is LQKENI in the germline V gene. Trimming stripped 4 bases from V and 8 bases from J, with 17 bases between. CDR3 length equals 14 residues. The CDR3 reads CASSRDGGGRGYTF. The DNA for the CDR3 is TGTGCCAGCTCACGAGATGGCGGGGGGCGAGGCTACACCTTC.

The chain uses TRBV30 and TRBJ2-7; 9 positions agree with TRBD1. J lost 9 bases, V lost 5 bases, and 8 bases had no gene match. CDR3 length: 12 amino acids. CDR1 GTSNPN and CDR2 SVGIG come from the germline V gene (reference sequence). The CDR3 region is CAWGGTGLAQYF. The CDR3 coding sequence is TGTGCCTGGGGGGGGACAGGGCTGGCGCAGTACTTC.

The rearrangement joins TRBV11-3 to TRBJ2-1; D possibly corresponds to TRBD1 (6 bases). From germline, CDR1 is SGHNT and CDR2 YENEEA. The CDR3 is 14 amino acids. V lost 2 bases and J lost 5, with 10 bases in between. CDR3 bases: TGTGCCAGCAGCTTAAACAGGGTGAACAATGAGCAGTTCTTC. The encoded protein is CASSLNRVNNEQFF.

The gene calls are TRBV7-2 and TRBJ2-7; 7 positions match TRBD2. CDR1 is SGHTA, CDR2 FQGNSA, per germline. The CDR3 loop spans 17 amino acids. V gave up 5 bases and J gave up 4 bases; unmatched junction bases: 17. The CDR3 reads CASSPWGGRGGRYEQYF. The CDR3 nucleotides read TGTGCCAGCAGCCCCTGGGGGGGGAGGGGAGGTAGATACGAGCAGTACTTC.

The chain joins TRBV5-1 to TRBJ2-5; TRBD2 might be the D (6 bases). This CDR3 comprises 16 residues. Germline V gene sequence: CDR1 SGHRS, CDR2 YFSETQ. Trimming took off 1 base at V and 1 base at J, with 14 bases between the two ends. The CDR3 loop reads CASSLSGDWGQETQYF. The CDR3 region has the DNA TGCGCCAGCAGCTTGTCGGGGGACTGGGGCCAAGAGACCCAGTACTTC. The whole variable domain, remainder taken from reference TRBV5-1 and TRBJ2-5, is KAGVTQTPRYLIKTRGQQVTLSCSPISGHRSVSWYQQTPGQGLQFLFEYFSETQRNKGNFPGRFSGRQFSNSRSEMNVSTLELGDSALYLCASSLSGDWGQETQYFGPGTRLLVL.

This sequence joins TRBV11-2 and TRBJ2-7, with D unresolved. The CDR3 is made up of 12 amino acids. Per the germline V gene, CDR1 is SGHAT and CDR2 is FQNNGV. V lost 3 bases and J 0 bases, leaving 3 bases between the germline ends. The CDR3 here is CASSFVSYEQYF. The DNA for the CDR3 is TGTGCCAGCAGCTTTGTCTCCTACGAGCAGTACTTC.